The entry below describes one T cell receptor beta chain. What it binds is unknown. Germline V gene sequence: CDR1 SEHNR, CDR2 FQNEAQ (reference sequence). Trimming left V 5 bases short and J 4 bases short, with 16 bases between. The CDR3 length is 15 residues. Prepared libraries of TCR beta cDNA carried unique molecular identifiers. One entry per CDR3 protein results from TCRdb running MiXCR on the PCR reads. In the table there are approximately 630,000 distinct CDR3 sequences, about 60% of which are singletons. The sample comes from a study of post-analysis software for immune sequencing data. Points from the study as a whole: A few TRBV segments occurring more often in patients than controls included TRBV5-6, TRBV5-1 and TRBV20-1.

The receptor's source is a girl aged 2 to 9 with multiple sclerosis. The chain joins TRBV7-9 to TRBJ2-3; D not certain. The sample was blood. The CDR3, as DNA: TGTGCCAGCAGCCCGACCGTATCCTTCGCAGATACGCAGTATTTT. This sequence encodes CASSPTVSFADTQYF.